This T cell receptor (beta chain) is drawn from a study of OX40 agonist ivuxolimab in advanced cancers. Study at large: Enrolled patients in dose escalation had cancers that were hepatocellular carcinoma, melanoma, renal cell or head and neck cancer. Partial responses were achieved by three patients, one with hepatocellular carcinoma and two with cutaneous melanoma. Study conclusions and caveats: Still undetermined is the antigen specificity of the expanded peripheral T cells. Circulating CD4+ and CD8+ T cells showed clonal expansion by week 6 at 0.1 to 3.0 mg/kg.

Remarks on this clone: Antigen: not known.

The trim removed 0 bases at V and 10 bases at J, leaving 10 bases unmatched. This CDR3 is 16 amino acids long. Germline V CDR1 and CDR2: LGHNA, YSLEER. This table comes from immunoSEQ multiplex PCR, and its TCRdb copy is limited to in-frame clones, with some not included. The data contain approximately 67,000 clones, about 85% of them singletons. The sample consisted of CD4+ or CD8+ T cells sorted from blood, taken in a trial of the OX40 agonist ivuxolimab. The TCR was taken from an adult with an advanced solid tumor such as melanoma, head and neck, liver or kidney cancer. The V and J genes are TRBV4-3 and TRBJ2-1, with 9 bases aligning to TRBD1. The CDR3 here is CASSQDRQGGQLEQFF. CDR3 sequence (DNA): TGCGCCAGCAGCCAAGATCGACAGGGGGGGCAGCTCGAGCAGTTCTTC.